One and the same sample provided the 18 T cell receptor beta chains below, sequenced in a study of control samples from healthy donors and cancer patients. Libraries were prepared by immunoSEQ multiplex PCR; TCRdb keeps only in-frame clonotypes and omits some of them. The profile shows 150,000 to 200,000 clones, 80% to 95% of them singletons. The sequencing sample was made of blood. The receptor set was obtained from a woman between 25 and 40 years old in good health.

This clone was detected once. The gene calls are TRBV19 and TRBJ2-7; 8 bases align to TRBD2. J gave up 0 bases and V 4 bases, and 5 bases lay outside the gene matches. The germline V gene has CDR1 LNHDA and CDR2 SQIVND (reference sequence). This CDR3 has 15 amino acids. CDR3 sequence reads: CASSTLAGSSYEQYF. For the CDR3, the DNA is TGTGCCAGTAGTACCCTAGCGGGCAGCTCCTACGAGCAGTACTTC.

The CDR3 spells CASSLDRAGELFF. The DNA for the CDR3 is TGTGCCAGTAGTCTCGACAGGGCCGGGGAGCTGTTTTTT. The genes are TRBV19 and TRBJ2-2, with 7 bases aligning to TRBD1. V lost 5 bases, J lost 6 bases, and 3 bases stayed unmatched. Germline values: CDR1 LNHDA, CDR2 SQIVND (reference sequence). The CDR3 extends over 13 amino acids.

The V call is TRBV27, the J call TRBJ2-1; 11 bases match TRBD1. The CDR3 runs to 15 residues. Germline V gene sequence: CDR1 MNHEY, CDR2 SMNVEV (reference sequence). V trimming: 9 bases; J trimming: 3 bases; junction bases outside the gene matches: 7. The CDR3 nucleotides are TGTGCCAGTTCCCCCGGGACAGGGGGCTACAATGAGCAGTTCTTC. This gives the protein CASSPGTGGYNEQFF.

This chain links TRBV19 with TRBJ2-7, with D unclear. The CDR3 extends over 14 amino acids. Per germline, CDR1 LNHDA and CDR2 SQIVND (reference sequence). The ends were cut back, 3 bases at V and 3 bases at J, with 12 bases in the middle. As DNA, the CDR3 is TGTGCCAGTAGTATCTTTGCTGGGAACTACGAGCAGTACTTC. This encodes CASSIFAGNYEQYF.

The CDR3 coding sequence is TGTGCCAGTAGTATCAGGGGGAAAGGGGCCAACGTCCTGACTTTC. Protein: CASSIRGKGANVLTF. V and J are TRBV19 and TRBJ2-6, with 7 bases lining up with TRBD1. This CDR3 is 15 amino acids long. V dropped 3 bases and J dropped 4; count of bases not matched to a gene: 3. Germline CDR1 LNHDA, CDR2 SQIVND (reference sequence).

This clone is medium-sized by share. The gene calls are TRBV28 and TRBJ2-6, with D perhaps matching TRBD1 or TRBD2 (5 bases each). Germline CDR1 and CDR2: MDHEN and SYDVKM. The length of the CDR3 is 19 residues. Trimming cost V 5 bases and J 0 bases, with 20 bases left between them. The CDR3 protein is CASSGGTIQEFSGANVLTF. The DNA for the CDR3 is TGTGCCAGCAGTGGGGGTACTATACAAGAATTCTCTGGGGCCAACGTCCTGACTTTC.

The rearrangement links TRBV19 to TRBJ1-5, with no clear D. The CDR3 covers 12 residues. V dropped 1 base and J dropped 3 bases, with 1 base sitting between them. Germline CDR1 reads LNHDA; CDR2 reads SQIVND (reference sequence). CDR3: CASSIANQPQHF. CDR3 DNA sequence: TGTGCCAGTAGTATAGCCAATCAGCCCCAGCATTTT.

The table lists this clone with a few counts. V and J are TRBV28 and TRBJ1-1; no reliable D call. The germline V gene encodes CDR1 MDHEN and CDR2 SYDVKM. CDR3 length: 10 residues. Between the trimmed V and J ends, which lost 8 bases and 8 bases, there was a span of 9 bases. CDR3 coding DNA: TGTGCCAGCGGGCGGACGGAAGCTTTCTTT. It encodes CASGRTEAFF.

V gene TRBV5-4 combines with J gene TRBJ2-2; TRBD2 agrees at 7 bases. This CDR3 contains 16 residues. In germline, CDR1 is SGHNT, CDR2 YYREEE (reference sequence). Germline trimming cut 4 bases from V and 0 bases from J; bases unmatched to any gene: 6. CDR3 loop: CASSRIGLANTGELFF. The CDR3 DNA reads TGTGCCAGCAGCCGAATAGGACTAGCGAACACCGGGGAGCTGTTTTTT. The variable domain in full, with the rest retrieved from reference TRBV5-4 and TRBJ2-2, is ETGVTQSPTHLIKTRGQQVTLRCSSQSGHNTVSWYQQALGQGPQFIFQYYREEENGRGNFPPRFSGLQFPNYSSELNVNALELDDSALYLCASSRIGLANTGELFFGEGSRLTVL.

V is TRBV27 and J is TRBJ1-1; maybe TRBD1 (5 bases). There are 14 residues in the CDR3. Looked up from germline, CDR1 is MNHEY and CDR2 is SMNVEV (reference sequence). Trimming took off 6 bases at V and 1 base at J, with 12 bases between the two ends. CDR3 region: CASRWGGANTEAFF. As DNA, the CDR3 is TGTGCCAGCAGGTGGGGAGGGGCGAACACTGAAGCTTTCTTT.

The gene calls are TRBV7-9 and TRBJ1-4; D gene uncertain. The V end lost 0 bases, the J end lost 2 bases, and 13 bases lay between the germline ends. The V gene's germline CDR1 is SEHNR and CDR2 FQNEAQ (reference sequence). The length of the CDR3 is 17 residues. The CDR3 coding sequence is TGTGCCAGCAGCTTAGCTCGGGGTATGGGTACTAATGAAAAACTGTTTTTT. Its protein is CASSLARGMGTNEKLFF.

In its sample, this clone was seen once. V and J are TRBV3-1 (or the pseudogene TRBV3-2) and TRBJ2-1; 8 nucleotides match TRBD2. Germline V gives CDR1 LGHDT, CDR2 YNNKEL (reference sequence). The CDR3 extends over 15 amino acids. J lost 9 bases, V lost 5 bases, and 12 bases had no gene match. In DNA, the CDR3 is TGTGCCAGCAGCAAAGGGACTAGGAGGGGGATTGAGCAGTTCTTC. Its translation is CASSKGTRRGIEQFF.

The chain is built from TRBV10-3 and TRBJ2-1, with D perhaps TRBD2 (6 bases). Trimming removed 0 bases from V and 7 bases from J, with 10 bases in between. Per the germline V gene, CDR1 is ENHRY and CDR2 is SYGVKD. The CDR3 is 14 residues long. The CDR3 reads CAISESIGRNEQFF. CDR3 nucleotide sequence: TGTGCCATCAGTGAGTCGATCGGGAGAAATGAGCAGTTCTTC.

The rearrangement uses TRBV10-3 and TRBJ1-2; D not certain. The ends were cut back, 0 bases at V and 6 bases at J, with 8 bases in the middle. This CDR3 has 13 amino acids. Germline V CDR1 and CDR2: ENHRY, SYGVKD. The CDR3 sequence is CAISESIPHGYTF. DNA of the CDR3: TGTGCCATCAGTGAGTCGATACCGCATGGCTACACCTTC.

The V and J genes are TRBV5-4 and TRBJ1-2; 7 bases line up with TRBD1. V shed 4 bases, J shed 5 bases, and the junction held 11 bases outside the gene matches. The CDR3 is made up of 15 amino acids. Germline CDR1 is SGHNT and CDR2 is YYREEE (reference sequence). The DNA of the CDR3 is TGTGCCAGCAGCCGAACACAGGGACAGAAATATGGCTACACCTTC. This sequence encodes CASSRTQGQKYGYTF.

The chain is built from TRBV3-1 (or the pseudogene TRBV3-2) and TRBJ2-1, with 8 nucleotides matching TRBD2. This CDR3 comprises 16 residues. After removal of 4 bases from V and 4 bases from J, the junction contained 9 bases not matched to a gene. Germline V gene sequence: CDR1 LGHDT, CDR2 YNNKEL (reference sequence). CDR3 in amino acids: CASSLTTSGLYNEQFF. CDR3 sequence (DNA): TGTGCCAGCAGCCTAACAACTAGCGGATTATACAATGAGCAGTTCTTC.

V usage is TRBV10-2 and J usage is TRBJ1-3; a possible D gene is TRBD1 (5 bases). The CDR3 consists of 14 residues. Germline V gene data show CDR1 as WSHSY and CDR2 as SAAADI. V lost 7 bases to trimming and J lost 11 bases, with 21 bases between them. This CDR3 reads CASKTGTEPSPIYF. The CDR3 nucleotides are TGCGCCAGCAAAACCGGGACTGAACCTTCTCCCATATATTTT.

The chain has TRBV5-6 and TRBJ1-1; D is undetermined. Per the germline V gene, CDR1 is SGHDT and CDR2 is YYEEEE. With 1 base removed from V and 0 bases from J, the gap between germline ends came to 7 bases. The CDR3 consists of 14 residues. CDR3 DNA sequence: TGTGCCAGCAGCTTGTGGACTATGAACACTGAAGCTTTCTTT. Encoded protein: CASSLWTMNTEAFF.